This entry features one TCR beta chain sequence. These data belong to a study of regulatory T cells in long-lasting Graves disease. The TCR beta library used iRepertoire HTBI primers with Arm-PCR amplification of CDR3. TCRdb re-called the multiplex PCR reads through MiXCR, storing one row per CDR3 protein. The table includes 580,000 or so distinct CDR3 sequences, about 15% detected once. Time point specified: newly diagnosed GD, antithyroid drugs for less than 3 months. PBMC-extracted RNA yielded the TCR library. These data also featured in a second study, about T cells in Graves' hyperthyroidism and ophthalmopathy. That study adds: Aged 18 to 65, the patients had hyperthyroidism that was newly diagnosed and had lasted under 2 months.

The receptor was derived from a man aged 18 to 35 with Graves disease. The starting material was peripheral blood mononuclear cells (PBMCs), obtained at new diagnosis, from a patient treated with antithyroid drugs.

For the CDR3, the DNA is TGTGCCAGCAGTTTACAGGGCGCTGGGGATGGCTACACCTTC. This gives the protein CASSLQGAGDGYTF. J is TRBJ1-2 and V is TRBV27; D may be TRBD1 (5 bases). This CDR3 contains 14 residues. The V end lost 2 bases, the J end lost 6 bases, and 13 bases lay between the germline ends. From germline, CDR1 is MNHEY and CDR2 SMNVEV (reference sequence).